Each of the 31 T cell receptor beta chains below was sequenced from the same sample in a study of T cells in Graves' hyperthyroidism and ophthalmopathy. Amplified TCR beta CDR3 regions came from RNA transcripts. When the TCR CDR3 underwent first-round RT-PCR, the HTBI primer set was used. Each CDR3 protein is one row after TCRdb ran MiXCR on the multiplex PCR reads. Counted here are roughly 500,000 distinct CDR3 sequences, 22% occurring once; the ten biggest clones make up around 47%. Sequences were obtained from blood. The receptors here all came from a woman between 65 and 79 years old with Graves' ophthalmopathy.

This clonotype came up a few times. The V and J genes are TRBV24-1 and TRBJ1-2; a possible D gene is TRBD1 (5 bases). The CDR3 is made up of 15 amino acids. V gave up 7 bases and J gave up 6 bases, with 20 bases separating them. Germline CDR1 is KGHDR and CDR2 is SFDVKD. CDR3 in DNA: TGTGCCACCAGCAGTGATCAGGCAGGGAGGAATGGCTACACCTTC. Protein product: CATSSDQAGRNGYTF.

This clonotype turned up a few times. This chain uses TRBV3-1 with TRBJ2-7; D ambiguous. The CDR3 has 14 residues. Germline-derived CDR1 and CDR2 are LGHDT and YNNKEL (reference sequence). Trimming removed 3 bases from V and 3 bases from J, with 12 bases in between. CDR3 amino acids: CASSQGFGNYEQYF. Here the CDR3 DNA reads TGTGCCAGCAGCCAGGGATTTGGAAACTACGAGCAGTACTTC.

In nucleotides, the CDR3 is TGCAGCGTTATGGGGACGGTCTATGGCTACACCTTC. It is translated as CSVMGTVYGYTF. The rearrangement joins TRBV29-1 to TRBJ1-2; D possibly corresponds to TRBD1 (5 bases). V lost 5 bases and J lost 4, with 11 bases in between. This CDR3 has 12 residues. Germline V lookup: CDR1 SQVTM, CDR2 ANQGSEA.

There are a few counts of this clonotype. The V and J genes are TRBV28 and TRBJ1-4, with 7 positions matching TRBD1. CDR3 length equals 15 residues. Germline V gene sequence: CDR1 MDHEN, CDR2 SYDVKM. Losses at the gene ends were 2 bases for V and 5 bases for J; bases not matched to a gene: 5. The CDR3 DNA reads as TGTGCCAGCAGTTTACCGGGACAGAGGAATGAAAAACTGTTTTTT. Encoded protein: CASSLPGQRNEKLFF.

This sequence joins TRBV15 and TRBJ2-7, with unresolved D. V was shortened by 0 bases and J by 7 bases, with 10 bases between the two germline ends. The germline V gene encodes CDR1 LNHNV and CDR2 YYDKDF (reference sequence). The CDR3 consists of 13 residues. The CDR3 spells CATSRDRVGEQYF. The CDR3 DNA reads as TGTGCCACCAGCAGAGATAGGGTCGGAGAGCAGTACTTC.

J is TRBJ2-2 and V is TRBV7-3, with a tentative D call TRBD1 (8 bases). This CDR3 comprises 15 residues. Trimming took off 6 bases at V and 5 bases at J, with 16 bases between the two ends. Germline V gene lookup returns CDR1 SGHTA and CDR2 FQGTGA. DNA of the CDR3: TGTGCCAGCAGTCGTGACAGGGGAGGGACCGGGGAGCTGTTTTTT. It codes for CASSRDRGGTGELFF.

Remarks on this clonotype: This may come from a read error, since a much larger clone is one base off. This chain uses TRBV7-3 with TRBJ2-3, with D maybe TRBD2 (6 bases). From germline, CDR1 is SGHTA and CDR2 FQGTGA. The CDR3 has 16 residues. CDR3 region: CATSRRGGTSTDTQYF. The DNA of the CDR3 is TGTGCCACCAGCAGGAGGGGCGGAACTAGCACAGATACGCAGTATTTT.

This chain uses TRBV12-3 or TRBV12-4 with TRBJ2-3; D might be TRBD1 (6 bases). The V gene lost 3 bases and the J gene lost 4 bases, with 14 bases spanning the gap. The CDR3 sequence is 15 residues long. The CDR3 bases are TGTGCCAGCAGTTTGAATACAGGGAGCGCAGATACGCAGTATTTT. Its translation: CASSLNTGSADTQYF.

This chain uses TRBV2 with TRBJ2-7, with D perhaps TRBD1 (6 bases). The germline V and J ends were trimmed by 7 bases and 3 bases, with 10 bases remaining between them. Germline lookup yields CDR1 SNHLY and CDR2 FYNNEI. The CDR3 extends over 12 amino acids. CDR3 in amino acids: CASKETGYEQYF. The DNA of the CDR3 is TGTGCCAGCAAGGAGACAGGCTACGAGCAGTACTTC.

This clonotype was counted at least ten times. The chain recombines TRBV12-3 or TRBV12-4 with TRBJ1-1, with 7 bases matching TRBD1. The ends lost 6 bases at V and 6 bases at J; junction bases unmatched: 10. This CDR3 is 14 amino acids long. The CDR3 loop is CASSPDRAEAEAFF. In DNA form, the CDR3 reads TGTGCCAGCAGCCCTGACAGGGCGGAGGCTGAAGCTTTCTTT.

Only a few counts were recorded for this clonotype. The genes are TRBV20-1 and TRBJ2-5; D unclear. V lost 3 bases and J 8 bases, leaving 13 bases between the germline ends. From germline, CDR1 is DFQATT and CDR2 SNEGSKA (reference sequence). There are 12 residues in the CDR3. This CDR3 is CSARPTSKTQYF. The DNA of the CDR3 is TGCAGTGCTAGGCCCACAAGCAAAACCCAGTACTTC.

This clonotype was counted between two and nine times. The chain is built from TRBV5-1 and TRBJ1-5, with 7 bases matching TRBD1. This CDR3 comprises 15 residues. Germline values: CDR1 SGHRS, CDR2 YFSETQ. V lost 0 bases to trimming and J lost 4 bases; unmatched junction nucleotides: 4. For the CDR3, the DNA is TGCGCCAGCAGCTTGGAGGGGGCGGGTAATCAGCCCCAGCATTTT. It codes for CASSLEGAGNQPQHF. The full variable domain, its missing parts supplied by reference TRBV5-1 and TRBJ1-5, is KAGVTQTPRYLIKTRGQQVTLSCSPISGHRSVSWYQQTPGQGLQFLFEYFSETQRNKGNFPGRFSGRQFSNSRSEMNVSTLELGDSALYLCASSLEGAGNQPQHFGDGTRLSIL.

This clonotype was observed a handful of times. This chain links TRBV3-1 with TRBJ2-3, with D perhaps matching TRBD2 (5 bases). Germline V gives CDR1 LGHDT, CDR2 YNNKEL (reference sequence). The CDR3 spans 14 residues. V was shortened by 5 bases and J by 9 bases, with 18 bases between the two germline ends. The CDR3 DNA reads TGTGCCAGCAGCGATACGGTCCAGAGCGGAACGCAGTATTTT. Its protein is CASSDTVQSGTQYF.

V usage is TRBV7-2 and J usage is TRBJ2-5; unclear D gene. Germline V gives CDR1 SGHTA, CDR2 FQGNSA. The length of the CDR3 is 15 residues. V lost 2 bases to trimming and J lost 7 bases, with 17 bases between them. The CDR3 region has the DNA TGTGCCAGCAGCTTACAATTCGGGCCAGACGGGACCCAGTACTTC. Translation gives CASSLQFGPDGTQYF.

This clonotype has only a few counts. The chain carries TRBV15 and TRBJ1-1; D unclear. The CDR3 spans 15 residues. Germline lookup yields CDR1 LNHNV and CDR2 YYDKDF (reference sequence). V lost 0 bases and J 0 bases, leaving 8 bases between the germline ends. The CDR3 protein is CATSRDPVLNTEAFF. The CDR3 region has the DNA TGTGCCACCAGCAGAGATCCGGTACTGAACACTGAAGCTTTCTTT.

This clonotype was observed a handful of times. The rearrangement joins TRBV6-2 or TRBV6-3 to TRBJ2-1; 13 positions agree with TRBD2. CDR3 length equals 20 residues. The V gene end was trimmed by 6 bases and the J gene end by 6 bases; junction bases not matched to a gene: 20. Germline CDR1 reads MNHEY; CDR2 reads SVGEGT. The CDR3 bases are TGTGCCAGCAGCCAAACCCTTTGGACTAGCGGGAGTCTAAGCGGCAATGAGCAGTTCTTC. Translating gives CASSQTLWTSGSLSGNEQFF.

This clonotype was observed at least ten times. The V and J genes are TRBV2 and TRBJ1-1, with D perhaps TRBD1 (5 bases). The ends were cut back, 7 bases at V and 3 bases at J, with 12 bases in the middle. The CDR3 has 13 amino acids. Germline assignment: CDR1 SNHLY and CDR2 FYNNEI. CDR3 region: CASTQAGDTEAFF. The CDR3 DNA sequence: TGTGCCAGCACTCAGGCGGGGGACACTGAAGCTTTCTTT.

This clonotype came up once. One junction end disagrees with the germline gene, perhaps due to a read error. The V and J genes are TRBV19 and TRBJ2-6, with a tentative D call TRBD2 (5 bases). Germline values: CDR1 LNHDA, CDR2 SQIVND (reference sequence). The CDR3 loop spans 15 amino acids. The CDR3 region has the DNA TGTGCTAGTAGTATTTGGGGTAGAGGGACCAACGTCCTGACTTTC. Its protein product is CASSIWGRGTNVLTF.

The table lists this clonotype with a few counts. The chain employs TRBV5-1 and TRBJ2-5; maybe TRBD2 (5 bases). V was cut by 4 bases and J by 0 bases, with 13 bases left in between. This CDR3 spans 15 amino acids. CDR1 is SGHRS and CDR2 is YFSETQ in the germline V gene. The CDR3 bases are TGCGCCAGCAGCGAGGGAAGGATGTACCAAGAGACCCAGTACTTC. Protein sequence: CASSEGRMYQETQYF.

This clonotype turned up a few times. This CDR3 is CSAFPQGEDTNYGYTF. The CDR3 region has the DNA TGCAGTGCTTTCCCTCAGGGGGAGGATACTAACTATGGCTACACCTTC. The chain has TRBV20-1 and TRBJ1-2, with 7 bases lining up with TRBD1. With 5 bases clipped from V and 0 bases from J, the junction kept 12 bases outside the gene matches. The CDR3 loop spans 16 amino acids. In germline, CDR1 is DFQATT, CDR2 SNEGSKA (reference sequence).

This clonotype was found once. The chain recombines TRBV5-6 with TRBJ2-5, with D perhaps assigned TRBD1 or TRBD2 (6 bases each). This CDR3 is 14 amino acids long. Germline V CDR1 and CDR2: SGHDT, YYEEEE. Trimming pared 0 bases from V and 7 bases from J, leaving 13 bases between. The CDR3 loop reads CASSLVLEGGTQYF. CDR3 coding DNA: TGTGCCAGCAGCTTGGTCCTAGAGGGGGGGACCCAGTACTTC.

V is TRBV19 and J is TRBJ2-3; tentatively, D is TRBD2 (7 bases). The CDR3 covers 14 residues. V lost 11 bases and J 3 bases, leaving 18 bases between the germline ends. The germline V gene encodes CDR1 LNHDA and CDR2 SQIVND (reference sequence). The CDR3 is CASRRGADTDTQYF. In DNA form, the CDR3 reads TGTGCCTCTCGACGGGGGGCCGATACAGATACGCAGTATTTT.

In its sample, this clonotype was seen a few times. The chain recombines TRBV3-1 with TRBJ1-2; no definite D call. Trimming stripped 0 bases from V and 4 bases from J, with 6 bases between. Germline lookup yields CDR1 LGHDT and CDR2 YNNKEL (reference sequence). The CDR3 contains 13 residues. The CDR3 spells CASSQDVSYGYTF. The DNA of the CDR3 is TGTGCCAGCAGCCAAGATGTGAGCTATGGCTACACCTTC.

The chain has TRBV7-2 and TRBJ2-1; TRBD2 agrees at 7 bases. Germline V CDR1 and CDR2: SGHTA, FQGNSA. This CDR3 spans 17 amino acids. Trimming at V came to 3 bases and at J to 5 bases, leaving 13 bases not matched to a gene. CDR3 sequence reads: CASSFAVGGRRNNEQFF. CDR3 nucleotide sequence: TGTGCCAGCAGCTTCGCTGTAGGCGGGAGACGAAACAATGAGCAGTTCTTC.

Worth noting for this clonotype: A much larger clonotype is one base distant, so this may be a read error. CDR3 coding DNA: TGTGCCAGCAGTTCGGGACAGGGACTTGTTTCCCAGCAGTTT. Its protein is CASSSGQGLVSQQF. This sequence joins TRBV6-2 or TRBV6-3 and TRBJ1-5, with TRBD1 matching 9 bases. The CDR3 runs 14 residues. The V gene's germline CDR1 is MNHEY and CDR2 SVGEGT.

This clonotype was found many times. The CDR3 nucleotides are TGTGCCAGCTCACCGGTTGGGGAGACCCAGTACTTC. This codes for CASSPVGETQYF. The chain is built from TRBV18 and TRBJ2-5; D unclear. There are 12 residues in the CDR3. Germline values: CDR1 KGHSH, CDR2 LQKENI. V was cut by 3 bases and J by 5 bases, with 7 bases left in between. Variable domain in full (rest from reference TRBV18 and TRBJ2-5): NAGVMQNPRHLVRRRGQEARLRCSPMKGHSHVYWYRQLPEEGLKFMVYLQKENIIDESGMPKERFSAEFPKEGPSILRIQQVVRGDSAAYFCASSPVGETQYFGPGTRLLVL.

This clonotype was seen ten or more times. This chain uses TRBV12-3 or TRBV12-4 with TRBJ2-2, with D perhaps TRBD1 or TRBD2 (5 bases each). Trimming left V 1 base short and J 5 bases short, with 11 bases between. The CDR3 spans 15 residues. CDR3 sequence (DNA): TGTGCCAGCAGTTTAGTGGGGGTTGGTACCGGGGAGCTGTTTTTT. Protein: CASSLVGVGTGELFF.

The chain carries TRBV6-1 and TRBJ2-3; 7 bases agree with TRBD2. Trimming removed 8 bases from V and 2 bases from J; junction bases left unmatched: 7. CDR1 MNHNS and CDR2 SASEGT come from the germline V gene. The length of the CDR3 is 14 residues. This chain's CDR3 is CASRGLGFTDTQYF. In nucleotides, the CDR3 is TGTGCCAGCCGAGGACTAGGATTCACAGATACGCAGTATTTT.

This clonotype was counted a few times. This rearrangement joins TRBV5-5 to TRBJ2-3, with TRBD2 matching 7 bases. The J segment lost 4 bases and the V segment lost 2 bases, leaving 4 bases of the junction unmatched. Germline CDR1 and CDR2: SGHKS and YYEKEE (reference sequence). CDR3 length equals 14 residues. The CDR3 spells CASSFRTSADTQYF. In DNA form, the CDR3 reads TGTGCCAGCAGCTTCCGGACTAGTGCAGATACGCAGTATTTT.

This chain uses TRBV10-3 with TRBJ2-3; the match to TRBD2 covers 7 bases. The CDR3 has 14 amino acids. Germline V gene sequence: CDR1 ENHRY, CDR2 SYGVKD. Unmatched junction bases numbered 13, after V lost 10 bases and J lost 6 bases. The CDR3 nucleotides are TGTGCCAGCAGCGAACGGGTGGGGGGGGATACGCAGTATTTT. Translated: CASSERVGGDTQYF.

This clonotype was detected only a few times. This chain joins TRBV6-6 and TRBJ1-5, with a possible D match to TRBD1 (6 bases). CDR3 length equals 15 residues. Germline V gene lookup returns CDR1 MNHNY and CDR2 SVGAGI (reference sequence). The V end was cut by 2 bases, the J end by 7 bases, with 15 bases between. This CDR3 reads CASSYGWGARQPQHF. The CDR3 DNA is TGTGCCAGCAGTTACGGATGGGGGGCAAGGCAGCCCCAGCATTTT.